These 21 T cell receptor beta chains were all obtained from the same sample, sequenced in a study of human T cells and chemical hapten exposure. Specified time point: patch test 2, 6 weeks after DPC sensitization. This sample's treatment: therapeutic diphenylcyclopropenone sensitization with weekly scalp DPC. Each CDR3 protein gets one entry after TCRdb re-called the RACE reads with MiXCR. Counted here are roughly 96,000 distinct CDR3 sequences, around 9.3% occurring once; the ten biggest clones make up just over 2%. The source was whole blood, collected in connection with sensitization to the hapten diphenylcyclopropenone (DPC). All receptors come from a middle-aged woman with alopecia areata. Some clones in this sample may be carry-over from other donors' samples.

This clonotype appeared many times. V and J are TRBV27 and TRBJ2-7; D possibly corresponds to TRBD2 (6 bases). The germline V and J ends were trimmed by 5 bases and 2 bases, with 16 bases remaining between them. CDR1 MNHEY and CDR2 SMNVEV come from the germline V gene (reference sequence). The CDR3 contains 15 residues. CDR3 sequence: CASSKESGFTYEQYF. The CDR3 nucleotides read TGTGCCAGCAGTAAGGAGAGCGGGTTTACCTACGAGCAGTACTTC.

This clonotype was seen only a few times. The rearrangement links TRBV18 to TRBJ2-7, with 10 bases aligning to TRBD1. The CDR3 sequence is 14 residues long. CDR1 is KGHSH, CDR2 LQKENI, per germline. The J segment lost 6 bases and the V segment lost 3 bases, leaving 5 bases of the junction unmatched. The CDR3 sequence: CASSPGTGVLEQYF. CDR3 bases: TGTGCCAGCTCACCCGGGACAGGGGTGCTCGAGCAGTACTTC.

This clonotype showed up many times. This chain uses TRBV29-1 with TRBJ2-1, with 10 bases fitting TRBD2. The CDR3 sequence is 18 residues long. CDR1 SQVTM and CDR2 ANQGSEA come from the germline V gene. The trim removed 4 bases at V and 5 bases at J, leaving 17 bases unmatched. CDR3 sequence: CSVGRLAGVGRGHNEQFF. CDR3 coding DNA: TGCAGCGTTGGTAGGCTAGCGGGAGTTGGGCGCGGTCACAATGAGCAGTTCTTC.

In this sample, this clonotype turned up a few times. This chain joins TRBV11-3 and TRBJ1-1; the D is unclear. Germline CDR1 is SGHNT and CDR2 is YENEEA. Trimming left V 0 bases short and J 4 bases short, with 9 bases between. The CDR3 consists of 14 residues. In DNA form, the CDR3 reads TGTGCCAGCAGCTTAGATGGGGTGGGCACTGAAGCTTTCTTT. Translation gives CASSLDGVGTEAFF.

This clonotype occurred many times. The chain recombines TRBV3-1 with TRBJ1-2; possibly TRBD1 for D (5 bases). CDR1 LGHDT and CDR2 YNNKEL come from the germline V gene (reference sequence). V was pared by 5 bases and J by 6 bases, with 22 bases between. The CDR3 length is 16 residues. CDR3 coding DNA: TGTGCCAGCAGCTCCCAAGTCGAGTGGGACCATAATGGCTACACCTTC. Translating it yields CASSSQVEWDHNGYTF.

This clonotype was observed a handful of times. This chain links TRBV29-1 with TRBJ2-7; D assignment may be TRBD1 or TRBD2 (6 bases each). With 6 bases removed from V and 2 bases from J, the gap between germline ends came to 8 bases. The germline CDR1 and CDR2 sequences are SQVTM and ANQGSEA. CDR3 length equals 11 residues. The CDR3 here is CSVGGAYEQYF. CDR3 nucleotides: TGCAGCGTGGGGGGCGCCTACGAGCAGTACTTC.

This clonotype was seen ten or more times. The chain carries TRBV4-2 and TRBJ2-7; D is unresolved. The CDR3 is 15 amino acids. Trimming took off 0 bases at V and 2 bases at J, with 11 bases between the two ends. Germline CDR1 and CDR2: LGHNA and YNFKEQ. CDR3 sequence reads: CASSQEKSRPYEQYF. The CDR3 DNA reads TGTGCCAGCAGCCAAGAGAAAAGCAGACCCTACGAGCAGTACTTC.

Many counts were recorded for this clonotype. The CDR3 DNA reads as TGTGCCAGCAGCTTAAATCAAGGAAACACCATATATTTT. This sequence encodes CASSLNQGNTIYF. The V and J genes are TRBV7-6 and TRBJ1-3; no definite D call. Germline CDR1 SGHVS, CDR2 FNYEAQ. V gave up 2 bases and J gave up 4 bases, with 6 bases separating them. This CDR3 is 13 amino acids long.

The CDR3 bases are TGTGCCAGCAGTTCCACAGGGGACCCAAACACTGAAGCTTTCTTT. Translating gives CASSSTGDPNTEAFF. The chain links TRBV6-5 to TRBJ1-1; TRBD1 aligns across 7 bases. The CDR3 consists of 15 residues. Germline lookup yields CDR1 MNHEY and CDR2 SVGAGI. The ends lost 4 bases at V and 2 bases at J; junction bases unmatched: 7.

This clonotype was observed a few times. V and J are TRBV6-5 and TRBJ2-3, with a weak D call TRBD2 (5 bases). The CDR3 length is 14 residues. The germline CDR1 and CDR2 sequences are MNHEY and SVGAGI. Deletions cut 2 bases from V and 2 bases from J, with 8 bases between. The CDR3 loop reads CASSYRGITDTQYF. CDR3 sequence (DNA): TGTGCCAGCAGTTACAGAGGGATCACAGATACGCAGTATTTT.

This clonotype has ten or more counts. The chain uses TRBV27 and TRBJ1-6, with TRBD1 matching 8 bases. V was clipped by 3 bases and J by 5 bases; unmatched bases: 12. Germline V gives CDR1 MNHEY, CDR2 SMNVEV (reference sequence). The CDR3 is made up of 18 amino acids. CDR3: CASSLKQGAAGDNSPLHF. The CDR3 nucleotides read TGTGCCAGCAGTTTGAAGCAGGGGGCTGCCGGGGATAATTCACCCCTCCACTTT.

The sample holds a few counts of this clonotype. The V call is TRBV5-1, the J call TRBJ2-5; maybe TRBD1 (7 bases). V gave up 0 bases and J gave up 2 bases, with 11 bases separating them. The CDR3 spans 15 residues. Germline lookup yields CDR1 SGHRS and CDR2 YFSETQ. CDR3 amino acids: CASSLAQGGQETQYF. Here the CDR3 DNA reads TGCGCCAGCAGCTTGGCCCAGGGGGGTCAAGAGACCCAGTACTTC.

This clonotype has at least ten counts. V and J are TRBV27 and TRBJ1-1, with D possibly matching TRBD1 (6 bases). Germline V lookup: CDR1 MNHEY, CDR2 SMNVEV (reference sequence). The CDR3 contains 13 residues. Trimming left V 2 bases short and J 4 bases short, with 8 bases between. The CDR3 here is CASSLDRFTEAFF. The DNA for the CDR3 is TGTGCCAGCAGTTTAGACAGGTTCACTGAAGCTTTCTTT.

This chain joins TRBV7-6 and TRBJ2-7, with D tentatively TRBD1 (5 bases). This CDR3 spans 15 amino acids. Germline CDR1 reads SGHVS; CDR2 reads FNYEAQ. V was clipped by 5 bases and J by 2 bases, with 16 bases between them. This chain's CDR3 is CASSLRPGKAYEQYF. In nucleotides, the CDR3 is TGTGCCAGCAGCCTGCGCCCAGGGAAGGCCTACGAGCAGTACTTC.

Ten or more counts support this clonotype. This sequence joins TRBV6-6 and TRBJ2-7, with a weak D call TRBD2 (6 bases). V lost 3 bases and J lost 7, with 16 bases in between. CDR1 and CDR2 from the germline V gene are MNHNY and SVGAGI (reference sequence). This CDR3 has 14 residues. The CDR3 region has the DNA TGTGCCAGCAGTTATTCTGCGGGAATTGGGGAGCAGTACTTC. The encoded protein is CASSYSAGIGEQYF.

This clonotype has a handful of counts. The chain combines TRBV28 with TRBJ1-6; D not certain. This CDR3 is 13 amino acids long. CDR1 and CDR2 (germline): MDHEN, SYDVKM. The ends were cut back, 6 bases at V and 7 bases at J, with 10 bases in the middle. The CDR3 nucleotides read TGTGCCAGCAGAGGCCTAGGGAATTCACCCCTCCACTTT. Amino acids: CASRGLGNSPLHF.

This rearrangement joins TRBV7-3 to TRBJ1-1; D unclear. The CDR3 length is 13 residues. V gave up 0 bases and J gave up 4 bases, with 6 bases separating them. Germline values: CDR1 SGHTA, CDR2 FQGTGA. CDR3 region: CASSLTKVTEAFF. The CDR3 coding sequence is TGTGCCAGCAGCTTAACGAAGGTCACTGAAGCTTTCTTT.

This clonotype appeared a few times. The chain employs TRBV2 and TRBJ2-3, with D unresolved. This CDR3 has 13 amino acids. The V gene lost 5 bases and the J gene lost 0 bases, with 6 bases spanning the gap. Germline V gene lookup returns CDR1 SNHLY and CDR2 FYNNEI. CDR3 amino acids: CASSRESTDTQYF. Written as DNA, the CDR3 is TGTGCCAGCAGTAGAGAGAGCACAGATACGCAGTATTTT.

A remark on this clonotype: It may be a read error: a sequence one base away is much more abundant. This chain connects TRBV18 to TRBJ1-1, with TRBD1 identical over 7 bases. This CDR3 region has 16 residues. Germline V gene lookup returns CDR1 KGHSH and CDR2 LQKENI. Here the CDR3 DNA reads TGTACCAGCTCACCTGGGACAGCCAGTTACAACACTGAAGCTTTCTTT. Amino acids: CTSSPGTASYNTEAFF.

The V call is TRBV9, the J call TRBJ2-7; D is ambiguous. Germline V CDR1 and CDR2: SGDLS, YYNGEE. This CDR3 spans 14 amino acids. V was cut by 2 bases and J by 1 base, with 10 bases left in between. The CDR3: CASSVAETSYEQYF. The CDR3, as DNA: TGTGCCAGCAGCGTGGCAGAGACTTCCTACGAGCAGTACTTC.

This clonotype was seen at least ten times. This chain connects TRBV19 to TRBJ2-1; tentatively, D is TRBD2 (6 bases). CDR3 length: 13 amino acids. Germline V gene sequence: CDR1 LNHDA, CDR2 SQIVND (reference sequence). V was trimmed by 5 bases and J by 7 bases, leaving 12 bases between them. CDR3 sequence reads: CASSVTSVNEQFF. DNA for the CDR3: TGTGCCAGTAGTGTGACTAGTGTAAATGAGCAGTTCTTC. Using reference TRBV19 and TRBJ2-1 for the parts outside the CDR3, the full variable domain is DGGITQSPKYLFRKEGQNVTLSCEQNLNHDAMYWYRQDPGQGLRLIYYSQIVNDFQKGDIAEGYSVSREKKESFPLTVTSAQKNPTAFYLCASSVTSVNEQFFGPGTRLTVL.